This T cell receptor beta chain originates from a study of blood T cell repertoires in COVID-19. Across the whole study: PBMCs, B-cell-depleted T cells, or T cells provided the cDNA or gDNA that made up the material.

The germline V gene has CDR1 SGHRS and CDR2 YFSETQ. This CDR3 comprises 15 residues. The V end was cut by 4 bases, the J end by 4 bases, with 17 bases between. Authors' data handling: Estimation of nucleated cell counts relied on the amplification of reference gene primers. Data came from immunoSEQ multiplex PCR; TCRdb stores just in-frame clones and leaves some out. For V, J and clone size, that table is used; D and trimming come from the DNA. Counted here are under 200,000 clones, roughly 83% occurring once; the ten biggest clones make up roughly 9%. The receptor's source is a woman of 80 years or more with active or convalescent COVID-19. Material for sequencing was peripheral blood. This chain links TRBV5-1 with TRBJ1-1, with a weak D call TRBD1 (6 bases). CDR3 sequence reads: CASSQRAGDVTEAFF. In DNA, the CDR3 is TGCGCCAGCAGCCAAAGGGCAGGGGACGTCACTGAAGCTTTCTTT. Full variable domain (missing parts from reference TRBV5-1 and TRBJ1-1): KAGVTQTPRYLIKTRGQQVTLSCSPISGHRSVSWYQQTPGQGLQFLFEYFSETQRNKGNFPGRFSGRQFSNSRSEMNVSTLELGDSALYLCASSQRAGDVTEAFFGQGTRLTVV.